The clone carrying this TCR beta chain is a singleton in its sample. V was shortened by 7 bases and J by 3 bases, with 15 bases between the two germline ends. Germline V gives CDR1 LGHDT, CDR2 YNNKEL (reference sequence). The CDR3 sequence is 14 residues long. TCRbeta library preparation incorporated unique molecular identifiers. TCRdb reprocessed the PCR reads with MiXCR, giving one entry per CDR3 protein. Of roughly 98,000 distinct CDR3 sequences listed, around 15% are singletons. These data are taken from a study of T-cell reconstitution after alpha-beta-depleted transplantation in children. V and J are TRBV3-1 and TRBJ1-2; D might be TRBD1 (5 bases). The sequence was collected from a male patient between 2 and 10 years old who had a stem cell transplant for acute lymphoblastic leukemia, so the T cells may come from the graft donor. The sequenced sample was PBMCs, mostly from graft donor cells, obtained 180 days after TCRalphabeta/CD19-depleted stem cell transplant. CDR3 DNA: TGTGCCAGCAAAAACTGGGGAGGGGACTATGGCTACACCTTC. The encoded protein is CASKNWGGDYGYTF.